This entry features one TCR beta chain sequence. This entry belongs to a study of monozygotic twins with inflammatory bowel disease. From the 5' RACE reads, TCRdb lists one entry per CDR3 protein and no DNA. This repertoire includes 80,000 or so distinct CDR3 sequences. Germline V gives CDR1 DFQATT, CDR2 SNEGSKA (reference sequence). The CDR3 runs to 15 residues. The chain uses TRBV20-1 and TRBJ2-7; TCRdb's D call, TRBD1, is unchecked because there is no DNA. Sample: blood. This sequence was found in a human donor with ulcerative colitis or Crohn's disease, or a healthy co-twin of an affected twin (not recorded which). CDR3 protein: CSAREHRGRKNEQYF.